This T cell receptor beta chain is from a study of T cell repertoires in cytomegalovirus infection. At the level of the study: Public TCR beta signatures were indicative of both CMV infection and a matching HLA type. Study-level points and caveats: Predominance within the ex vivo response was attributable to HLA-C-restricted CMV-specific TCR beta clonotypes.

TCRdb used MiXCR to reprocess the reads, holding one entry per CDR3 protein. The sample includes fewer than 350,000 distinct CDR3 sequences, 15% to 20% of them seen just once. This clonotype was seen only a few times. Its specificity is not known. CDR1 is LGHNA, CDR2 YNFKEQ, per germline. This CDR3 has 14 residues. V shed 0 bases and J shed 4 bases, with 9 bases lying between them. This chain connects TRBV4-2 to TRBJ2-5; no firm D call. Sequenced: PBMCs. The sequence was collected from a human donor in good health (CMV status not recorded). Some clones in this sample may be carry-over from other donors' samples. The CDR3 region has the DNA TGTGCCAGCAGCCAAGAAGGAATCGGAGAGACCCAGTACTTC. It yields the protein CASSQEGIGETQYF.